Sequencing of this T cell receptor beta chain was carried out in a study of metastatic and nonmetastatic thyroid tumors. Using MiXCR, TCRdb re-called clones from the PCR reads. This table has 20,000 to 25,000 clones, approximately 19% appearing once. V gave up 5 bases and J gave up 5 bases, with 6 bases separating them. This CDR3 contains 11 residues. This clone came up many times. Every patient was untreated before thyroid surgery. The sequenced material came from blood. The chain is built from TRBV12-3 or TRBV12-4 and TRBJ1-1; D unclear. The sequence came from a female donor with papillary thyroid cancer or a benign thyroid nodule (not recorded which). Some clones in this sample may be carry-over from other donors' samples. In nucleotides, the CDR3 is TGTGCCAGCAGTGTACTTACTGAAGCTTTCTTT. Translated, it gives CASSVLTEAFF.